This T cell receptor (beta chain) originates from a study of OX40 agonist ivuxolimab in advanced cancers. Study context: Patients in dose escalation had liver, melanoma, kidney or head and neck cancers.

Study-wide findings and caveats: Among the lowest peripheral clonal expansion occurred in 0.1-3.0 mg/kg partial responders.

Points on this clone: Its antigen is undetermined.

V was trimmed by 6 bases and J by 1 base, leaving 10 bases between them. The CDR3 is made up of 14 amino acids. In germline, CDR1 is SGHRS, CDR2 YFSETQ. The data were produced by immunoSEQ multiplex PCR, yet TCRdb's version contains in-frame clones alone and is incomplete. The sample lists about 20,000 clones, more than 75% seen once, with around 40% in the top ten. This material consisted of CD4+ or CD8+ T cells sorted from blood, taken in a trial of the OX40 agonist ivuxolimab. The rearrangement uses TRBV5-1 and TRBJ2-2, with D hard to call. This receptor was taken from an adult with an advanced solid tumor such as melanoma, head and neck, liver or kidney cancer. CDR3 nucleotides: TGCGCCAGCAAGGACCGCTTGAACACCGGGGAGCTGTTTTTT. Protein product: CASKDRLNTGELFF.